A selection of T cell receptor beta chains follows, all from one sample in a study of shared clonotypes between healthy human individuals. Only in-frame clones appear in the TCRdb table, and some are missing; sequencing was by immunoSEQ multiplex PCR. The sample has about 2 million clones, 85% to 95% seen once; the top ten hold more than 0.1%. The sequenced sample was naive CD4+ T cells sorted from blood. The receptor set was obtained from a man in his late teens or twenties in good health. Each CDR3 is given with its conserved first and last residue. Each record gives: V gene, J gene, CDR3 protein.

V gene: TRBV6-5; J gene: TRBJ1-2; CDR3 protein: CASSPDRGYGYTF
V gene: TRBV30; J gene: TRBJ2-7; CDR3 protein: CAWSVDRTYEQYF
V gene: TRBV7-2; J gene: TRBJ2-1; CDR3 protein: CASSLGLPSYNEQFF
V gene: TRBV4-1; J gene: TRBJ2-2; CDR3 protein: CASSQEGALTGELFF
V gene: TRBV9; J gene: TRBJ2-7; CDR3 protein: CASSVAALSAEQYF
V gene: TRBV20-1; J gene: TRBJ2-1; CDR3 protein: CSASGTEQFF
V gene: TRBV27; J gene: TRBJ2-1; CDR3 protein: CASSTGLVGNEQFF
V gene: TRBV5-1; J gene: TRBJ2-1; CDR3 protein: CASSAPVAGGLNEQFF
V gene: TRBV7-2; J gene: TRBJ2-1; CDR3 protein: CASSPAASGAYNEQFF
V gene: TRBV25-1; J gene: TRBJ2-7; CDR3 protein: CASAYTGGRNEQYF
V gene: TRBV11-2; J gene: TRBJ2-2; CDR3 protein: CASSLRTGVNTGELFF
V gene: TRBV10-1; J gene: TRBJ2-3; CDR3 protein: CASSGDRRATDTQYF
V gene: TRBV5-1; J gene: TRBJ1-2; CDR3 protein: CASSDPGSTNYGYTF
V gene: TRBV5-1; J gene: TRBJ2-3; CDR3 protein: CASSVGTRGTDTQYF
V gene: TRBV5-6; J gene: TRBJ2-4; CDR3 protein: CASSLAGGPWSQNIQYF
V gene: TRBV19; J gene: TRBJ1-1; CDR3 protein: CASSTTVLLEAFF
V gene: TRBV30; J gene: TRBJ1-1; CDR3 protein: CAWNVGELTEAFF
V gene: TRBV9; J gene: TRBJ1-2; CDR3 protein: CASSTRQSYGYTF
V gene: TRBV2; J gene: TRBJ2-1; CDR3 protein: CASSGRGGDEQFF
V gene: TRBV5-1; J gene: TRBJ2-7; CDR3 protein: CASSQGLAGTYEQYF
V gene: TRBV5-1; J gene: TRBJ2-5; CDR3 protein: CASSSNSGGPTETQYF
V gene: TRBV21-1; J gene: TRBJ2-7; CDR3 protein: CASSPKDYEQYF
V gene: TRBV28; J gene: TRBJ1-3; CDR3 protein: CASTSRGLSGNTIYF
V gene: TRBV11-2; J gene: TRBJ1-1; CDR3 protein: CASGNLGGTEAFF
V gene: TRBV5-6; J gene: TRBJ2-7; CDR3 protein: CASSRTRNEQYF
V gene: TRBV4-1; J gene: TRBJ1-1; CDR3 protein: CASSQDRTGLKKAPEAFF